This T cell receptor (beta chain) is from a study of blood T cell repertoires in COVID-19. Study-level background: Acute and convalescent COVID-19 samples came from the United States, Italy and Spain. Sources were T cells, B-cell-depleted T cells, or PBMCs; the material itself was cDNA or gDNA.

Germline V CDR1 and CDR2: KGHSH, LQKENI. J lost 4 bases, V lost 2 bases, and 6 bases had no gene match. The CDR3 loop spans 15 amino acids. In the authors' methods: The assay estimated nucleated cells by amplifying reference gene primers. Data came from immunoSEQ multiplex PCR; TCRdb stores just in-frame clones and leaves some out. V and J calls plus clone size are reproduced from that table; the DNA served to infer D and trimming. The table has fewer than 350,000 clones, approximately 87% seen once. This clone was seen more than once but under ten times. Seattle's cohort entered during active infection and was followed longitudinally.

The rearrangement joins TRBV18 to TRBJ2-5; 8 positions agree with TRBD2. Sequenced material: peripheral blood. The receptor comes from a woman aged 25 to 39 with COVID-19, enrolled during active disease. Here the CDR3 reads CASSPFGGAGETQYF. The CDR3 nucleotides read TGTGCCAGCTCACCATTCGGGGGGGCCGGAGAGACCCAGTACTTC.